This TCR beta chain was sequenced during a study of blood T cell repertoires in COVID-19. Participants' own reports of clinical history determined their cohort assignment. The CDR3 consists of 18 residues. V lost 4 bases to trimming and J lost 2 bases, with 24 bases between them. Germline values: CDR1 SEHNR, CDR2 FQNEAQ (reference sequence). Authors' analysis steps: Estimated nucleated cell counts came from reference gene primer amplification. Profiled with immunoSEQ multiplex PCR; TCRdb holds only in-frame clones, not every one. V and J calls and clone size are given by that table; D and trimming were obtained from the DNA. The sample yields 100,000 to 150,000 clones, approximately 86% seen once.

The gene calls are TRBV7-9 and TRBJ2-7; possible D gene TRBD1, 6 bases. The material sequenced was PBMCs or T cells enriched from blood (not recorded which). The TCR sequence derives from a woman aged 45-65 years who had recovered from COVID-19. The DNA for the CDR3 is TGTGCCAGCAGCTCCGATCGTAGGTGGGGGACATCTACCTACGAGCAGTACTTC. This codes for CASSSDRRWGTSTYEQYF.